This TCR beta chain was sequenced during a study of PD-1 blockade in classical Hodgkin lymphoma. Across the study: Intravenous infusions of nivolumab 3 mg/kg reached patients every 2 weeks.

Assay: immunoSEQ multiplex PCR; the TCRdb copy retains only in-frame clones and omits some. The table includes about 18,000 clones, around four fifths detected once. Per germline, CDR1 SGHRS and CDR2 YFSETQ. The germline V and J ends were trimmed by 4 bases and 5 bases, with 14 bases remaining between them. This CDR3 has 14 amino acids. Time point specified: cycle 4 day 1 (C4D1), after 5 to 7 weeks of nivolumab. Every patient had relapsed following autologous stem cell transplantation, and cohorts differed in brentuximab vedotin exposure. Regarding the study as a whole: Causes of the repertoire differences remain undefined, possibly disease activity or prior therapy. A significant rise in TCR diversity was seen by C4D1 for CD4+ cells but not for CD8+ cells. Patients newly diagnosed and complete responders had comparable baseline diversity.

Details on this clone: What it recognizes is unknown.

The chain links TRBV5-1 to TRBJ2-3; D not resolved. The material sequenced was peripheral blood mononuclear cells (PBMCs), taken before the fourth cycle of nivolumab. The TCR originated in a human donor with classical Hodgkin lymphoma. The CDR3 spells CASSQTASRDTQYF. For the CDR3, the DNA is TGCGCCAGCAGCCAGACCGCGAGTAGAGATACGCAGTATTTT.